Shown below are 9 T cell receptor beta chains from a single sample sequenced in a study of T cell responses to AZD1222 COVID-19 vaccine. The repertoire was sequenced with immunoSEQ multiplex PCR; TCRdb's copy has only in-frame clones and lacks some. The table records over 100,000 clones, around nine tenths of them present only once. Specimen: peripheral blood, collected on day 0 of AZD1222 vaccination. The receptor set was obtained from an adult in good health.

The V gene is TRBV11-2, the J gene TRBJ2-2, with D perhaps TRBD1 or TRBD2 (7 bases each). The CDR3 length is 16 residues. Germline values: CDR1 SGHAT, CDR2 FQNNGV. Between the trimmed V and J ends, which lost 0 bases and 8 bases, there was a span of 16 bases. CDR3 amino acids: CASSLDLQGGYGELFF. DNA of the CDR3: TGTGCCAGCAGCTTAGATCTCCAGGGGGGGTATGGGGAGCTGTTTTTT.

This chain joins TRBV7-3 and TRBJ2-1; 8 nucleotides agree with TRBD1. J gave up 6 bases and V 2 bases, and 6 bases lay outside the gene matches. The CDR3 is 15 amino acids. Germline CDR1 reads SGHTA; CDR2 reads FQGTGA. The CDR3, as DNA: TGTGCCAGCAGCTTAGCAGGGGGCTACCCCAATGAGCAGTTCTTC. Its protein is CASSLAGGYPNEQFF.

The rearrangement uses TRBV25-1 and TRBJ2-7; possible D gene TRBD2, 7 bases. This CDR3 comprises 13 residues. The V gene lost 4 bases and the J gene lost 6 bases, with 13 bases spanning the gap. Germline CDR1 MGHDK, CDR2 SYGVNS. The DNA for the CDR3 is TGTGCCAGCAGTGGGCCCCGGGGGGCCGAGCAGTACTTC. It yields the protein CASSGPRGAEQYF.

The chain has TRBV11-2 and TRBJ1-3, with D perhaps matching TRBD1 (5 bases). The CDR3 length is 16 residues. V was shortened by 5 bases and J by 0 bases, with 14 bases between the two germline ends. The germline CDR1 and CDR2 sequences are SGHAT and FQNNGV. The CDR3 loop reads CASSPAGPFSGNTIYF. CDR3 nucleotide sequence: TGTGCCAGCAGCCCGGCGGGGCCGTTCTCTGGAAACACCATATATTTT. Together with reference TRBV11-2 and TRBJ1-3, the CDR3 gives the full variable domain: EAGVAQSPRYKIIEKRQSVAFWCNPISGHATLYWYQQILGQGPKLLIQFQNNGVVDDSQLPKDRFSAERLKGVDSTLKIQPAKLEDSAVYLCASSPAGPFSGNTIYFGEGSWLTVV.

The V call is TRBV19, the J call TRBJ2-3, with 14 nucleotides matching TRBD2. Trimming removed 7 bases from V and 0 bases from J; junction bases left unmatched: 3. This CDR3 is built from 16 residues. Germline CDR1 reads LNHDA; CDR2 reads SQIVND (reference sequence). In nucleotides, the CDR3 is TGTGCCAGTATTGGGACTAGCGGGGGTAGCACAGATACGCAGTATTTT. This codes for CASIGTSGGSTDTQYF. The whole variable domain, remainder taken from reference TRBV19 and TRBJ2-3, is DGGITQSPKYLFRKEGQNVTLSCEQNLNHDAMYWYRQDPGQGLRLIYYSQIVNDFQKGDIAEGYSVSREKKESFPLTVTSAQKNPTAFYLCASIGTSGGSTDTQYFGPGTRLTVL.

The genes are TRBV7-2 and TRBJ1-5, with no clear D. The V gene's germline CDR1 is SGHTA and CDR2 FQGNSA. The CDR3 runs to 16 residues. V was pared by 2 bases and J by 2 bases, with 13 bases between. CDR3 loop: CASSLSLLSGNQPQHF. Here the CDR3 DNA reads TGTGCCAGCAGCTTAAGTCTACTGTCAGGCAATCAGCCCCAGCATTTT.

This chain uses TRBV7-9 with TRBJ1-5; D is ambiguous. CDR3 length: 12 residues. Germline V gene data show CDR1 as SEHNR and CDR2 as FQNEAQ (reference sequence). V was clipped by 1 base and J by 6 bases, with 4 bases between them. The CDR3, as DNA: TGTGCCAGCAGCTTAGTTTCTCAGCCCCAGCATTTT. The encoded protein is CASSLVSQPQHF.

The chain recombines TRBV5-5 with TRBJ1-3; TRBD1 aligns across 9 bases. Germline values: CDR1 SGHKS, CDR2 YYEKEE (reference sequence). V lost 3 bases to trimming and J lost 0 bases; unmatched junction nucleotides: 7. The CDR3 runs to 17 residues. CDR3 sequence reads: CASSSPGQGLSGNTIYF. The CDR3 bases are TGTGCCAGCAGCTCCCCGGGACAGGGCCTCTCTGGAAACACCATATATTTT.

This clone was seen a handful of times. The chain joins TRBV10-3 to TRBJ1-1, with D tentatively TRBD1 (5 bases). Germline loops: CDR1 ENHRY, CDR2 SYGVKD. V was shortened by 4 bases and J by 4 bases, with 13 bases between the two germline ends. This CDR3 is built from 14 residues. The CDR3 nucleotides are TGTGCCATCAGTGTTGGGGGGGAGGGCACTGAAGCTTTCTTT. Amino acid sequence: CAISVGGEGTEAFF.